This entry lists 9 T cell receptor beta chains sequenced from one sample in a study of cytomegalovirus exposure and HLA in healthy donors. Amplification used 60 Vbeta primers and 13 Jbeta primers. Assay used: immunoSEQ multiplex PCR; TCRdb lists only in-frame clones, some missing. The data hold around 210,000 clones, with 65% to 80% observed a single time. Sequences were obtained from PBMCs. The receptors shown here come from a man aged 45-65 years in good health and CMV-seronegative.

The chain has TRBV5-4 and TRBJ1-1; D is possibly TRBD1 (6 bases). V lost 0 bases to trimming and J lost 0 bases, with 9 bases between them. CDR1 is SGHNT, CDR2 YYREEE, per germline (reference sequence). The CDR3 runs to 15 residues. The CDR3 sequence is CASSLVAGVNTEAFF. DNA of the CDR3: TGTGCCAGCAGCTTGGTAGCAGGGGTGAACACTGAAGCTTTCTTT.

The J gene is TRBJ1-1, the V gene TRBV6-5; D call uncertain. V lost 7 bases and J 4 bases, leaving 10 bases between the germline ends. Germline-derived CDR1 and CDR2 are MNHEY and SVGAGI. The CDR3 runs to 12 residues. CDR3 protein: CASIAESTEAFF. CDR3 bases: TGTGCCAGCATTGCGGAGAGCACTGAAGCTTTCTTT.

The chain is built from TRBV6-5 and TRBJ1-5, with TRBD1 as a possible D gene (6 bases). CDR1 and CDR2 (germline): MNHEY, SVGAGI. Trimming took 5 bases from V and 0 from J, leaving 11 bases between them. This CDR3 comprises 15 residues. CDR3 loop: CASSVTGFSNQPQHF. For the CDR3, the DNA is TGTGCCAGCAGTGTGACAGGCTTTAGCAATCAGCCCCAGCATTTT.

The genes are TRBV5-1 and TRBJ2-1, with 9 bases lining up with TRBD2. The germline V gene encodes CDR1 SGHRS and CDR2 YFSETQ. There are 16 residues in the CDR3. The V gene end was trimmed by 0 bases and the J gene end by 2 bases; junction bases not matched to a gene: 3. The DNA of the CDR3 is TGCGCCAGCAGCTTGGCGGGACTAGCAACCTACAATGAGCAGTTCTTC. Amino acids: CASSLAGLATYNEQFF. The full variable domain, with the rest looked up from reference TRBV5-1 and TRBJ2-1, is KAGVTQTPRYLIKTRGQQVTLSCSPISGHRSVSWYQQTPGQGLQFLFEYFSETQRNKGNFPGRFSGRQFSNSRSEMNVSTLELGDSALYLCASSLAGLATYNEQFFGPGTRLTVL.

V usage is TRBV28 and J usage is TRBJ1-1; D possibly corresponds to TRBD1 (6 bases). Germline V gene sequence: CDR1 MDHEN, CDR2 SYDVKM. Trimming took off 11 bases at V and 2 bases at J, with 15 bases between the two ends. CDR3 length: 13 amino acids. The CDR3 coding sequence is TGTGCCTCCACTCGGGACACCAACACTGAAGCTTTCTTT. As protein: CASTRDTNTEAFF.

The chain's CDR3 is CASSSIPPGHPQETQYF. The CDR3 bases are TGTGCCAGCAGCTCGATCCCTCCGGGACACCCACAAGAGACCCAGTACTTC. This chain uses TRBV5-7 with TRBJ2-5, with a weak D call TRBD1 (6 bases). TRBV5-7 is assigned to the ORF class and has an uncertain function. The CDR3 has 17 residues. Trimming cost V 3 bases and J 2 bases, with 20 bases left between them.

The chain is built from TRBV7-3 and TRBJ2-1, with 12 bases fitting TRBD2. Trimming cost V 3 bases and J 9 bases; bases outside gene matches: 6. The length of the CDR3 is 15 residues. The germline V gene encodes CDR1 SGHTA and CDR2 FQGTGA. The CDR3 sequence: CASSFTSGRSGEQFF. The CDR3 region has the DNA TGTGCCAGCAGCTTCACTAGCGGGAGGTCCGGTGAGCAGTTCTTC. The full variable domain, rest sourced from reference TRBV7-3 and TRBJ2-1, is GAGVSQTPSNKVTEKGKYVELRCDPISGHTALYWYRQSLGQGPEFLIYFQGTGAADDSGLPNDRFFAVRPEGSVSTLKIQRTERGDSAVYLCASSFTSGRSGEQFFGPGTRLTVL.

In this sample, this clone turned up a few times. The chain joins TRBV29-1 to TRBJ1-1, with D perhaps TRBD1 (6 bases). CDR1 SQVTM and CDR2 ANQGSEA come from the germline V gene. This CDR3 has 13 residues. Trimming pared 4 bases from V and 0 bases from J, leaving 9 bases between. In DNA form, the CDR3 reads TGCAGCGTTGTGCAGGGGATGAACACTGAAGCTTTCTTT. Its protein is CSVVQGMNTEAFF.

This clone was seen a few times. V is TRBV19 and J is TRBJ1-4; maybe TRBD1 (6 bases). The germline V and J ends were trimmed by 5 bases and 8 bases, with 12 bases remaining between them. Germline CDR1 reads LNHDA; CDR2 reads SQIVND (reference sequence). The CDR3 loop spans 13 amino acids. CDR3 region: CASSLPGEEKLFF. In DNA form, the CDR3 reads TGTGCCAGTAGTCTGCCAGGGGAAGAAAAACTGTTTTTT.